A single sample gave rise to the 13 T cell receptor beta chains below, sequenced in a study of cytomegalovirus exposure and HLA in healthy donors. The study ran its PCR with 60 Vbeta and 13 Jbeta primers. Repertoires were generated with immunoSEQ multiplex PCR, while TCRdb's copy carries only in-frame clones and drops some. The sample records about 73,000 clones, 60% to 85% being singletons. Input material: PBMCs. These receptors originate from a man aged 65 to 85 in good health and CMV-seronegative.

The chain has TRBV6-1 and TRBJ1-1, with D maybe TRBD1 (5 bases). The germline gives CDR1 MNHNS, CDR2 SASEGT. Trimming cost V 5 bases and J 0 bases, with 13 bases left between them. The CDR3 consists of 15 residues. This chain's CDR3 is CASSLASRVNTEAFF. Here the CDR3 DNA reads TGTGCCAGCAGTTTGGCTTCCAGGGTGAACACTGAAGCTTTCTTT.

The gene calls are TRBV7-8 and TRBJ1-3, with a possible D match to TRBD1 (6 bases). CDR1 and CDR2 (germline): SGHVS, FQNEAQ. V was pared by 5 bases and J by 0 bases, with 11 bases between. This CDR3 region has 15 residues. CDR3 region: CASSPRTDSGNTIYF. CDR3 nucleotide sequence: TGTGCCAGCAGCCCTCGGACAGACTCTGGAAACACCATATATTTT.

The chain joins TRBV11-3 to TRBJ1-1; TRBD1 is a possible D gene (5 bases). CDR1 is SGHNT, CDR2 YENEEA, per germline. Trimming left V 5 bases short and J 5 bases short, with 12 bases between. CDR3 size: 13 residues. The CDR3 DNA reads as TGTGCCAGCAGCCACGACGGGGGAACTGAAGCTTTCTTT. This encodes CASSHDGGTEAFF.

The V call is TRBV4-1, the J call TRBJ2-5; the D gene is possibly TRBD1 (5 bases). The V end lost 3 bases, the J end lost 1 base, and 12 bases lay between the germline ends. This CDR3 region has 15 residues. Germline values: CDR1 MGHRA, CDR2 YSYEKL. The CDR3 reads CASSHVGRAQETQYF. The DNA of the CDR3 is TGCGCCAGCAGCCACGTCGGCAGGGCCCAAGAGACCCAGTACTTC.

The chain couples TRBV18 to TRBJ1-2, with TRBD1 matching over 10 bases. The junction had 10 bases not matched to a gene; V was cut back by 6 bases and J by 3 bases. The germline CDR1 and CDR2 sequences are KGHSH and LQKENI. The CDR3 has 16 residues. The CDR3 nucleotides are TGTGCCAGCTCTAACCACCGGACAGGGGGAGACTATGGCTACACCTTC. Translated, it gives CASSNHRTGGDYGYTF. The complete variable domain, with remaining parts taken from reference TRBV18 and TRBJ1-2, reads NAGVMQNPRHLVRRRGQEARLRCSPMKGHSHVYWYRQLPEEGLKFMVYLQKENIIDESGMPKERFSAEFPKEGPSILRIQQVVRGDSAAYFCASSNHRTGGDYGYTFGSGTRLTVV.

DNA of the CDR3: TGTGCCAGTACTCGGGACAGCGGGGGAGTGGATACGCAGTATTTT. It yields the protein CASTRDSGGVDTQYF. V gene TRBV19 combines with J gene TRBJ2-3, with a tentative D call TRBD2 (8 bases). V was cut by 7 bases and J by 6 bases, with 20 bases left in between. CDR3 length equals 15 residues. The germline CDR1 and CDR2 sequences are LNHDA and SQIVND (reference sequence).

This chain links TRBV7-8 with TRBJ2-7; 9 nucleotides line up with TRBD2. The CDR3 totals 16 residues. Germline CDR1 is SGHVS and CDR2 is FQNEAQ. V trimming: 5 bases; J trimming: 0 bases; junction bases outside the gene matches: 8. The CDR3 loop reads CASSLTSGLSSYEQYF. Written as DNA, the CDR3 is TGTGCCAGCAGCCTAACTAGCGGGTTAAGCTCCTACGAGCAGTACTTC. Supplemented by reference TRBV7-8 and TRBJ2-7, the full variable domain reads GAGVSQSPRYKVAKRGQDVALRCDPISGHVSLFWYQQALGQGPEFLTYFQNEAQLDKSGLPSDRFFAERPEGSVSTLKIQRTQQEDSAVYLCASSLTSGLSSYEQYFGPGTRLTVT.

Notes on this clone: The same CDR3 can be traced to other DNA sequences in this sample. The chain uses TRBV6-5 and TRBJ1-2, with D maybe TRBD1 (5 bases). V lost 5 bases and J lost 2, with 9 bases in between. This CDR3 region has 13 residues. The germline V gene encodes CDR1 MNHEY and CDR2 SVGAGI. Here the CDR3 reads CASSQTANYGYTF. For the CDR3, the DNA is TGTGCCAGCAGTCAGACAGCCAACTATGGCTACACCTTC.

V usage is TRBV10-3 and J usage is TRBJ2-7; 11 bases map to TRBD1. The germline gives CDR1 ENHRY, CDR2 SYGVKD. This CDR3 spans 14 amino acids. V gave up 2 bases and J gave up 3 bases; unmatched junction bases: 0. The CDR3: CAISEGTGGYEQYF. In DNA form, the CDR3 reads TGTGCCATCAGTGAGGGGACAGGGGGCTACGAGCAGTACTTC.

J is TRBJ1-6 and V is TRBV7-9, with 10 bases aligning to TRBD1. CDR3 length: 17 amino acids. CDR1 is SEHNR and CDR2 is FQNEAQ in the germline V gene (reference sequence). J lost 0 bases, V lost 2 bases, and 1 base had no gene match. CDR3 nucleotides: TGTGCCAGCAGCTTAAGACAGGGGGCCTCCTATAATTCACCCCTCCACTTT. It encodes CASSLRQGASYNSPLHF.

The V and J genes are TRBV25-1 and TRBJ2-2; weak D call: TRBD1 (5 bases). This CDR3 is 14 amino acids long. V lost 0 bases to trimming and J lost 7 bases, with 9 bases between them. Per the germline V gene, CDR1 is MGHDK and CDR2 is SYGVNS. The CDR3 DNA sequence: TGTGCCAGCAGTGAATATTACAGGCGCGGGGAGCTGTTTTTT. Protein sequence: CASSEYYRRGELFF.

This clone has a handful of counts. The V and J genes are TRBV28 and TRBJ1-1; a weak D match, TRBD1 (5 bases). CDR1 is MDHEN and CDR2 is SYDVKM in the germline V gene. V dropped 6 bases and J dropped 3 bases, with 11 bases sitting between them. The CDR3 consists of 13 residues. The CDR3 loop reads CASRTASYTEAFF. Here the CDR3 DNA reads TGTGCCAGCAGGACAGCCAGTTACACTGAAGCTTTCTTT. The entire variable domain, with the rest obtained from reference TRBV28 and TRBJ1-1, is as follows: DVKVTQSSRYLVKRTGEKVFLECVQDMDHENMFWYRQDPGLGLRLIYFSYDVKMKEKGDIPEGYSVSREKKERFSLILESASTNQTSMYLCASRTASYTEAFFGQGTRLTVV.

The rearrangement joins TRBV4-1 to TRBJ1-1, with D possibly matching TRBD1 (5 bases). Trimming removed 5 bases from V and 1 base from J, with 8 bases in between. Germline V gene sequence: CDR1 MGHRA, CDR2 YSYEKL. The CDR3 is 13 residues long. The CDR3 region is CASSWGGNTEAFF. CDR3 in DNA: TGCGCCAGCAGCTGGGGGGGGAACACTGAAGCTTTCTTT.